The sequence of this TCR delta chain was determined in a study of Vδ1+ human thymocytes. General study findings and limits: Thymic TRG and TRD repertoires appeared highly polyclonal.

The CDR3 spans 19 residues. Trimming cost V 0 bases and J 1 base; bases outside gene matches: 11. Per germline, CDR1 TSWWSYY and CDR2 QGS. Sequences come from RNA converted to cDNA by reverse transcription. The CDR3 regions were amplified by multiplex PCR from V-gene primers to a constant-region primer. TCRdb fed the multiplex PCR reads into CATT to redo clone calling. The sample yields 23,000 or so delta-chain clones, 25% to 30% seen once. This clone was detected only a few times. Antigen: not known. Other DNA sequences from this sample encode an identical CDR3 as well. Sample: Vdelta1+ gamma-delta thymocytes from the thymus. The subset here: FACS-sorted CD3+ TCRalphabeta- TCRVdelta1+ TCRVdelta2- thymocytes. This TCR came from a boy in the first two years of life who had congenital heart surgery. The chain employs TRDV1 and TRDJ1; 10 bases are a match to TRDD3. For the CDR3, the DNA is TGTGCTCTTGGGGAACTCGCGTGTACTGGGGGATTTCGCACCGATAAACTCATCTTT. Translating gives CALGELACTGGFRTDKLIF.